A selection of T cell receptor beta chains follows, all from one sample in a study of blood T cell repertoires in COVID-19. Assay used: immunoSEQ multiplex PCR; TCRdb lists only in-frame clones, some missing. Of 340,000 or so clones listed, 80% to 90% were seen once; the top ten hold approximately 4.6%. Sequenced: PBMCs or T cells enriched from blood (not recorded which). These receptors all stem from a woman between 40 and 50 years old with acute COVID-19. Each CDR3 is given with its conserved first and last residue. The order of the fields is V gene, clone size, D gene, J gene, CDR3 DNA, CDR3 protein. A D gene is named only where the DNA matches it firmly. Expanded clones are given a class, and other clones once, few, many or no size at all.

TRBV5-8	-	TRBD2	TRBJ2-3	TGTGCCAGCAGCTTGTTCCCTAGCGGGAGTTCGGTGTCAGATACGCAGTATTTT	CASSLFPSGSSVSDTQYF
TRBV19	-	TRBD1	TRBJ2-1	TGTGCCAGTAGTACGTGGACAGGATCGGATGAGCAGTTCTTC	CASSTWTGSDEQFF
TRBV7-2	-	TRBD2	TRBJ2-3	TGTGCCAGCAGCACACGTAGCGGGGGGGCAGATACGCAGTATTTT	CASSTRSGGADTQYF
TRBV24-1	-	-	TRBJ1-1	TGTGCCACCAGTGATTCGGCGGACAGAACCAAGCTGAACACTGAAGCTTTCTTT	CATSDSADRTKLNTEAFF
TRBV3-1/TRBV3-2	once	TRBD2	TRBJ2-7	TGTGCCAGTGGAAGACTAGCGAACTACGAGCAGTACTTC	CASGRLANYEQYF
TRBV5-4	once	-	TRBJ2-6	TGTGCCAGCAGCTTGGAGCCCTCTGGGGCCAACGTCCTGACTTTC	CASSLEPSGANVLTF
TRBV28	-	TRBD1	TRBJ1-5	TGTGCCAGCAGTTTCTGGGATTCACAGGGGGGGGATCAGCCCCAGCATTTT	CASSFWDSQGGDQPQHF
TRBV7-9	-	-	TRBJ2-7	TGTGCCAGCAGCTTAGGCGAGGCCAGCTACGAGCAGTACTTC	CASSLGEASYEQYF
TRBV7-2	-	-	TRBJ2-1	TGTGCCAGCAGCGCCCGGTGGGGGGACAATGAGCAGTTCTTC	CASSARWGDNEQFF
TRBV6-6	-	TRBD1	TRBJ1-4	TGTGCCAGCAGTCGCGACAGCTGGGGGACAGGGGGTGAAAAACTGTTTTTT	CASSRDSWGTGGEKLFF
TRBV28	-	-	TRBJ2-3	TGTGCCAGCAGTCCCCGGGGAGGGGGGCTAGGGGATACGCAGTATTTT	CASSPRGGGLGDTQYF
TRBV28	few	TRBD1	TRBJ2-1	TGTGCCAGCAGTTGGGTGAGGGGGCGACGCAATGAGCAGTTCTTC	CASSWVRGRRNEQFF
TRBV4-3	-	-	TRBJ2-2	TGCGCCAGCAGCGTCGAGTTATCAGGGGAGCTGTTTTTT	CASSVELSGELFF
TRBV7-8	-	-	TRBJ1-1	TGTGCCAGCAGCTTCAGTCAGGGCCGGTCGGACACTGAAGCTTTCTTT	CASSFSQGRSDTEAFF
TRBV5-1	-	TRBD1	TRBJ1-3	TGCGCCAGCAGCTTAACGGACAGGATCTCTGGAAACACCATATATTTT	CASSLTDRISGNTIYF
TRBV28	-	-	TRBJ2-5	TGTGCCAGCAGCCATCGGGACTTCCAAGAGACCCAGTACTTC	CASSHRDFQETQYF
TRBV18	few	-	TRBJ1-6	TGTGCCAGCTCACCCAATACAGGGAACGATAATTCACCCCTCCACTTT	CASSPNTGNDNSPLHF
TRBV28	-	-	TRBJ1-2	TGTGCCAGCAGTGACAGCACCTATGGCTACACCTTC	CASSDSTYGYTF
TRBV7-2	few	-	TRBJ1-2	TGTGCCAGCAGCTTAGCGCCCGGAGCTAACTATGGCTACACCTTC	CASSLAPGANYGYTF
TRBV9	-	-	TRBJ2-1	TGTGCCAGCAGCGCCGTAAACTCCTACAATGAGCAGTTCTTC	CASSAVNSYNEQFF
TRBV7-2	-	-	TRBJ2-7	TGTGCCAGCAGCTTAGATGGTTCAGGCCTCTACGAGCAGTACTTC	CASSLDGSGLYEQYF
TRBV9	-	TRBD1	TRBJ1-1	TGTGCCAGCAGCGTCCAGGGGGGAGTCACTGAAGCTTTCTTT	CASSVQGGVTEAFF
TRBV7-7	-	-	TRBJ1-4	TGTGCTAGCAGCTCCACAGGCATCGGGTTGGAAAAACTGTTTTTT	CASSSTGIGLEKLFF
TRBV7-6	-	TRBD1	TRBJ2-7	TGTGCCAGCAGCCCTGGACAGGCCTCCTCCTACGAGCAGTACTTC	CASSPGQASSYEQYF
TRBV7-2	-	TRBD1	TRBJ1-2	TGTGCCAGCAGCTTTTCACGGGGGACAGTCGACTTC	CASSFSRGTVDF
TRBV7-8	-	TRBD1	TRBJ1-5	TGTGCCAGCAGCCTTGACGGGACAGGGTTTCAGCCCCAGCATTTT	CASSLDGTGFQPQHF
TRBV3-1/TRBV3-2	-	TRBD1	TRBJ1-1	TGTGCCAGCAGCCCCGGGACAGGGGCGTCTTTCTTT	CASSPGTGASFF
TRBV18	-	-	TRBJ1-5	TGTGCCAGCTCAGCAGGGAGCAATCAGCCCCAGCATTTT	CASSAGSNQPQHF
TRBV28	few	-	TRBJ1-4	TGTGCCAGCAGCGTTGCAGATGGAGCAACTAATGAAAAACTGTTTTTT	CASSVADGATNEKLFF
TRBV5-6	-	-	TRBJ2-3	TGTGCCAGCCGCCGCGAGGATACGCAGTATTTT	CASRREDTQYF
TRBV9	-	-	TRBJ2-3	TGTGCCAGCAGCGTAGTGAGTAGCGGCACAGATACGCAGTATTTT	CASSVVSSGTDTQYF
TRBV5-4	-	-	TRBJ2-7	TGTGCCAGCAGCTCCGCACTACCCCCCTACGAGCAGTACTTC	CASSSALPPYEQYF
TRBV5-6	-	TRBD1	TRBJ2-7	TGTGCCAGCAGCGCGCAGGGGACAGGGATCTACGAGCAGTACTTC	CASSAQGTGIYEQYF
TRBV3-1/TRBV3-2	-	TRBD2	TRBJ2-7	TGTGCCAGCAGCGAAGTCCCGGGGGGGGGCTACGAGCAGTACTTC	CASSEVPGGGYEQYF
TRBV4-3	-	-	TRBJ2-3	TGCGCCAGCAGCCAAGATGCGAAACCTACTAGCACAGATACGCAGTATTTT	CASSQDAKPTSTDTQYF
TRBV7-9	-	-	TRBJ1-4	TGTGCCAGCAGCCGAACTCAGGGGTTTAATGAAAAACTGTTTTTT	CASSRTQGFNEKLFF
TRBV3-1/TRBV3-2	-	-	TRBJ2-1	TGTGCCAGCAGCCAATTATGGACTAGGGGGAAGGGGGAGCAGTTCTTC	CASSQLWTRGKGEQFF
TRBV2	few	TRBD1	TRBJ1-3	TGTGCCAGCAGCATAAAGACAGGGGCTGGAAACACCATATATTTT	CASSIKTGAGNTIYF
TRBV18	-	TRBD1	TRBJ1-6	TGTGCCAGCTCCCAGGACAGGGGCAATTCACCCCTCCACTTT	CASSQDRGNSPLHF
TRBV28	-	TRBD2	TRBJ2-1	TGTGCCAGCACCCTAGGACTAGCGGGAGGGAATGAGCAGTTCTTC	CASTLGLAGGNEQFF
TRBV4-3	-	TRBD2	TRBJ2-2	TGCGCCAGCAGCCTAGAGCAGTACGGGAGGGCCACCGGGGAGCTGTTTTTT	CASSLEQYGRATGELFF
TRBV5-1	-	-	TRBJ2-3	TGCGCCAGCAGGATAGCGCCCAGCACAGATACGCAGTATTTT	CASRIAPSTDTQYF
TRBV18	-	TRBD1	TRBJ1-1	TGTGCCAGCTCACCGTCTGGGACAGGGGTGGGCACTGAAGCTTTCTTT	CASSPSGTGVGTEAFF
TRBV7-9	-	TRBD1	TRBJ2-1	TGTGCCAGCAGCACTCGACAGGGAGAGATCGGTTACAATGAGCAGTTCTTC	CASSTRQGEIGYNEQFF
TRBV28	-	-	TRBJ2-2	TGTGCCAGCAGTTTATCCGGGGTGGGCACCGGGGAGCTGTTTTTT	CASSLSGVGTGELFF